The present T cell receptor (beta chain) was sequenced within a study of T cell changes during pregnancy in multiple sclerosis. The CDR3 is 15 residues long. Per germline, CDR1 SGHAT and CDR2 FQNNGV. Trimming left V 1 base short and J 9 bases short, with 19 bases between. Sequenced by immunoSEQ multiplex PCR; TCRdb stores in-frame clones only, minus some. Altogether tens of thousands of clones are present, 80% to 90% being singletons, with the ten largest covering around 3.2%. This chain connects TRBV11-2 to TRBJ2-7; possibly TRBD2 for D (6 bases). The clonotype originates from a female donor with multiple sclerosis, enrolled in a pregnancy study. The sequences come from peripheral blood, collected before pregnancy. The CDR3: CASSLVGGESPGQYF. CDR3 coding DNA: TGTGCCAGCAGCTTAGTCGGGGGAGAGAGTCCGGGGCAGTACTTC.